This is a list of T cell receptor beta chains from one sample in a study of T cells in Graves' hyperthyroidism and ophthalmopathy. TCRdb re-called the multiplex PCR reads through MiXCR, storing one row per CDR3 protein. The sample has about 560,000 distinct CDR3 sequences; 40% to 55% are singletons. Material: peripheral blood or thyroid tissue (not recorded which). The source of these receptors is a woman between 18 and 29 years old with Graves' hyperthyroidism. Both conserved end residues are part of each CDR3. The D gene is left open where the match is weak. Some rows mark clone size as missing; the rest say once, few, many or name a class of expanded clone.

j_call	clone_size	v_call	d_call	cdr3_nt	cdr3_aa
TRBJ2-5	many	TRBV7-2	TRBD2	TGCGCCAGCAGCCAAGGACTAGCGGGAGGTGGTGAGACCCAGTACTTC	CASSQGLAGGGETQYF
TRBJ2-3	many	TRBV24-1	-	TGTGCCACCAGTGATTACGCCGGGGCAGATACGCAGTATTTT	CATSDYAGADTQYF
TRBJ1-5	-	TRBV6-1	-	TGTGCCAGCCAAAGCGCTTGGGGGCTCCGGCAGCCCCAGCATTTT	CASQSAWGLRQPQHF
TRBJ1-5	-	TRBV2	TRBD1	TGTGCCAGCAGACCGGGACAGATTAGCAATCAGCCCCAGCATTTT	CASRPGQISNQPQHF
TRBJ1-2	-	TRBV6-4	TRBD1	TGTGCCAGCAGTGACACAGGGGGCGCCTACACCTTC	CASSDTGGAYTF
TRBJ2-2	few	TRBV20-1	-	TGCAGTGCTAGGGCGCCAGGGCGCAGGGAGCTGTTTTTT	CSARAPGRRELFF
TRBJ2-7	-	TRBV12-3/TRBV12-4	-	TGTGCCAGCAGTTTAGTAGATAAACAGTACTTC	CASSLVDKQYF
TRBJ2-7	-	TRBV29-1	TRBD1	TGCAGCGTCACGACAGGGCAGTACGAGCAGTACTTC	CSVTTGQYEQYF
TRBJ1-2	once	TRBV25-1	-	TGTGCCAGCAGTGCCTGGGCGGTGGTGAGGGGCTACACCTTC	CASSAWAVVRGYTF
TRBJ1-1	-	TRBV2	-	TGTGCCAGCACCGGGGGGGGCGGCACTGAAGCTTTCTTT	CASTGGGGTEAFF
TRBJ1-2	-	TRBV29-1	TRBD1	TGCAGCTCCGGGACAGCATTCGGCTACACCTTC	CSSGTAFGYTF
TRBJ2-5	-	TRBV5-1	TRBD2	TGCGCCAGCAGCTTGGGAGTTCTAGCGGAAGTTGAAAAGACCCAGTACTTC	CASSLGVLAEVEKTQYF
TRBJ1-1	-	TRBV14	-	TGTGCCAGCAGCCAAGATTGGGGAACTGAAGCTTTCTTT	CASSQDWGTEAFF
TRBJ2-7	few	TRBV11-3	TRBD1	TGTGCCAGCAGCTCCCACCGAACAGGGGCCATCCGGGGCGAGCAGTACTTC	CASSSHRTGAIRGEQYF
TRBJ1-6	-	TRBV7-9	-	TGTGCCAGCAGCCAACACATATCTAATTCACCCCTCCACTTT	CASSQHISNSPLHF
TRBJ2-7	many	TRBV7-2	-	TGTGCCAGCAGCGTCGGGACCTACGAGCAGTACTTC	CASSVGTYEQYF
TRBJ2-7	many	TRBV7-2	TRBD2	TGTGCCAGCAGCCCTGGGCTAGCGGCCTCCTACGAGCAGTACTTC	CASSPGLAASYEQYF
TRBJ2-7	-	TRBV29-1	TRBD1	TGCAGCGTGATTGATTGGGACAGGGGAAGCTCCTACGAGCAGTACTTC	CSVIDWDRGSSYEQYF
TRBJ1-5	-	TRBV19	-	TGTGCCAGCGAGGAAGGGGACCTCAATCAGCCCCAGCATTTT	CASEEGDLNQPQHF
TRBJ1-5	few	TRBV19	TRBD1	TGTGCCAGTAACCGGGACAGGGGTGATCAGCCCCAGCATTTT	CASNRDRGDQPQHF